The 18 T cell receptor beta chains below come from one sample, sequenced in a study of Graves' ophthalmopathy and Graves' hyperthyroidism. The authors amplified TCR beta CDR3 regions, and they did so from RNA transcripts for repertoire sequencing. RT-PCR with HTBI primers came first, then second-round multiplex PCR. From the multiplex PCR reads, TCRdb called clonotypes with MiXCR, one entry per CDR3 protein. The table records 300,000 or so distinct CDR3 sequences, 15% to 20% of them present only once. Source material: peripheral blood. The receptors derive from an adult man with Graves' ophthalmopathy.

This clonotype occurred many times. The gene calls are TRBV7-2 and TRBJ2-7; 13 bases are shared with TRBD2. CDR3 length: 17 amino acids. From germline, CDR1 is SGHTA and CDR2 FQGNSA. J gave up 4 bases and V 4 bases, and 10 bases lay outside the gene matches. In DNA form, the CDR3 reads TGTGCCAGCAGCTCCGAGGTACTAGCGGGGGGGCCTTACGAGCAGTACTTC. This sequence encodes CASSSEVLAGGPYEQYF.

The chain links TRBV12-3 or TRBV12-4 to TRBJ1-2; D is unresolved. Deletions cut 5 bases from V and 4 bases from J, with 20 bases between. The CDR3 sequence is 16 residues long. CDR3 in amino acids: CASSPAYLGNVYGYTF. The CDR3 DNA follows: TGTGCCAGCAGTCCCGCCTACCTCGGGAATGTCTATGGCTACACCTTC.

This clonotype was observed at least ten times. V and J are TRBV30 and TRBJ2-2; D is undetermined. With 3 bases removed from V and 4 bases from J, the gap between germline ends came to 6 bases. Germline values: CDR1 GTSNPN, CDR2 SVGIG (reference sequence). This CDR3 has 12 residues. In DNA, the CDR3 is TGTGCCTGGAGAGAGAGCACCGGGGAGCTGTTTTTT. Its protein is CAWRESTGELFF.

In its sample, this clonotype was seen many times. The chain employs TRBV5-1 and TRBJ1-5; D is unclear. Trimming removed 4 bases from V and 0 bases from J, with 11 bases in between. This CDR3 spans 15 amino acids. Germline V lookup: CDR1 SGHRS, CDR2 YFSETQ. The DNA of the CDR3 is TGCGCCAGCAGCCGAGCCGGGGATAGCAATCAGCCCCAGCATTTT. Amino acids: CASSRAGDSNQPQHF. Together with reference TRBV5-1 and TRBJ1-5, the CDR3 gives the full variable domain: KAGVTQTPRYLIKTRGQQVTLSCSPISGHRSVSWYQQTPGQGLQFLFEYFSETQRNKGNFPGRFSGRQFSNSRSEMNVSTLELGDSALYLCASSRAGDSNQPQHFGDGTRLSIL.

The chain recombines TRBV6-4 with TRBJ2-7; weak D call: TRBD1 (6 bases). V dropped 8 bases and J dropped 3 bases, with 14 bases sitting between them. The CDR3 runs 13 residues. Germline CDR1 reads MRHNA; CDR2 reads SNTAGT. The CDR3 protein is CASQRTEFYEQYF. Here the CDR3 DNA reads TGTGCCAGCCAAAGGACAGAATTCTACGAGCAGTACTTC.

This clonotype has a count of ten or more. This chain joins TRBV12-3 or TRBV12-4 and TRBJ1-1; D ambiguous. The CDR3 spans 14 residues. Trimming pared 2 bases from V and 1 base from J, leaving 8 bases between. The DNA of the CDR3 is TGTGCCAGCAGTTTATGGAGTCGGAACACTGAAGCTTTCTTT. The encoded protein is CASSLWSRNTEAFF.

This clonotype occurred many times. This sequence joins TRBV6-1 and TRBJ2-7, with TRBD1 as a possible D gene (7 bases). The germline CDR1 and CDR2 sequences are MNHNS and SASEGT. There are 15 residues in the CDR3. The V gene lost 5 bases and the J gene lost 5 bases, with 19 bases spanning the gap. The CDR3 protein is CASSKQGGRGHEQYF. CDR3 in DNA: TGTGCCAGCAGTAAGCAGGGGGGACGCGGTCACGAGCAGTACTTC.

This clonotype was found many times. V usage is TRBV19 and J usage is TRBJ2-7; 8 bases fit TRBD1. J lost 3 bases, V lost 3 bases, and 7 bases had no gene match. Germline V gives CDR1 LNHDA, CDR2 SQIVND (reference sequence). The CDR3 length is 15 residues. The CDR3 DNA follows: TGTGCCAGTAGTATCGCCGGGACAGGTATCTACGAGCAGTACTTC. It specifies CASSIAGTGIYEQYF.

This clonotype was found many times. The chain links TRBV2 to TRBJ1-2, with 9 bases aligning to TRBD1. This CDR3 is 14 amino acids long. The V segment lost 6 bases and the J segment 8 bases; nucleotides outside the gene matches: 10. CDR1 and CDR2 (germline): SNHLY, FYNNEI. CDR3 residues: CASRPTGGSEGYTF. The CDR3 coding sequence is TGTGCCAGCAGACCGACAGGGGGATCGGAGGGCTACACCTTC.

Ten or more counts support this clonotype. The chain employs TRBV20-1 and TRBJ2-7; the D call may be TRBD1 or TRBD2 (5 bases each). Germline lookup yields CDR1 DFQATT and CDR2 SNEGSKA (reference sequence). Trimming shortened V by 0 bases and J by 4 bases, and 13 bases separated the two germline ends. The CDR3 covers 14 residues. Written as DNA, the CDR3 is TGCAGTGCTAGAGATCAGGGAGACCCTTACGAGCAGTACTTC. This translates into CSARDQGDPYEQYF.

This CDR3 is CASGSAGAKNIQYF. The DNA for the CDR3 is TGTGCCAGCGGGTCAGCCGGGGCCAAAAACATTCAGTACTTC. This chain joins TRBV6-1 and TRBJ2-4; D is undetermined. The CDR3 has 14 amino acids. From germline, CDR1 is MNHNS and CDR2 SASEGT. V lost 8 bases and J 1 base, leaving 12 bases between the germline ends.

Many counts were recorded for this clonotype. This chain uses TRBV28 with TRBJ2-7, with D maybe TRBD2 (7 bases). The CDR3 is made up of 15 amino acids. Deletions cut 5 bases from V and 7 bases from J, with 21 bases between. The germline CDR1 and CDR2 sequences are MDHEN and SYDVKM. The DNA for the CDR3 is TGTGCCAGCAGTCCCCTTGCCGGGGGGCGGGGGGAGCAGTACTTC. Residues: CASSPLAGGRGEQYF.

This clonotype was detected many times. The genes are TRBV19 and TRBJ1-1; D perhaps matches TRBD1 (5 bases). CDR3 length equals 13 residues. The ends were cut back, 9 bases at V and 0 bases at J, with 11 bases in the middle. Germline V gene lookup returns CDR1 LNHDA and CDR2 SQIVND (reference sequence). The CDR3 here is CASRTRMNTEAFF. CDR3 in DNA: TGTGCCAGCCGGACAAGAATGAACACTGAAGCTTTCTTT.

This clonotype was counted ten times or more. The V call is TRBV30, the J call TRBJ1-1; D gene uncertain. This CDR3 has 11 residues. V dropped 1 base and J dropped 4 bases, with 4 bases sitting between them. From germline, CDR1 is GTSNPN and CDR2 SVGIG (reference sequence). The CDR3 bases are TGTGCCTGGAGTGACGGCACTGAAGCTTTCTTT. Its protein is CAWSDGTEAFF.

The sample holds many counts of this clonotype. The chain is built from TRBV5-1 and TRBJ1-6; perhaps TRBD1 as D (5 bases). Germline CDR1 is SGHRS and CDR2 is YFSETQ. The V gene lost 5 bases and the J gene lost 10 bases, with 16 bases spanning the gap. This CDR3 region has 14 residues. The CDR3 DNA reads TGCGCCAGCAGGCGGGGCAGGGAAGAGTCACCCCTCCACTTT. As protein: CASRRGREESPLHF.

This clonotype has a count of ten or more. CDR3 residues: CASSLSNRAYEQYF. In DNA, the CDR3 is TGTGCCAGCAGTTTATCGAACAGGGCCTACGAGCAGTACTTC. The chain couples TRBV27 to TRBJ2-7; D is perhaps TRBD1 (6 bases). Germline CDR1 reads MNHEY; CDR2 reads SMNVEV (reference sequence). V was cut by 0 bases and J by 2 bases, with 8 bases left in between. This CDR3 comprises 14 residues.

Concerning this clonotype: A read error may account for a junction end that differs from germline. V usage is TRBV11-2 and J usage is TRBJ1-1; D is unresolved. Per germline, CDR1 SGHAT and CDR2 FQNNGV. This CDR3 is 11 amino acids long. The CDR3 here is CAISQNTEASF. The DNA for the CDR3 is TGTGCCATCAGCCAAAACACTGAAGCTTCCTTT.

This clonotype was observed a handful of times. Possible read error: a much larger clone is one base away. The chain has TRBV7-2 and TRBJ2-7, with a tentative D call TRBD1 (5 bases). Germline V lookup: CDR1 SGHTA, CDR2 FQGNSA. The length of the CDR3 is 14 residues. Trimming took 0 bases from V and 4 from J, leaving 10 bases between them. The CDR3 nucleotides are TGTGCCAGCAGCTTAGCTGCCAGGGTGTACGAGCAGTACTTC. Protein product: CASSLAARVYEQYF.